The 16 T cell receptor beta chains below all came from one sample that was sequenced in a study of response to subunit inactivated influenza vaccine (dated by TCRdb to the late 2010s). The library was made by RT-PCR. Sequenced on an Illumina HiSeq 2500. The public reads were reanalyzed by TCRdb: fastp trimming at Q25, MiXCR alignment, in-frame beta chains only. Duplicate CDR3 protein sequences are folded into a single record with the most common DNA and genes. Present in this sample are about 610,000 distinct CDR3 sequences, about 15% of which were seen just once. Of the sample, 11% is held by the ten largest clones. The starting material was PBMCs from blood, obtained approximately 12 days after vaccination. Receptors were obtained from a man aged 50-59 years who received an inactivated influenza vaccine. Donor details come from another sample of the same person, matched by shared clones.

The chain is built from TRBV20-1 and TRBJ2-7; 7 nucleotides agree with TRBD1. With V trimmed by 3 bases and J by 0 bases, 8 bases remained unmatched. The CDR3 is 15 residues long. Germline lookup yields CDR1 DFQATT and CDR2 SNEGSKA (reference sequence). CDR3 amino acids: CSASRFDRVSYEQYF. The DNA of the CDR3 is TGCAGTGCTAGTAGGTTTGACAGGGTCTCCTACGAGCAGTACTTC.

In nucleotides, the CDR3 is TGTGCCAGCAGTTACGTGGCCTCGAACACCGGGGAGCTGTTTTTT. Amino acid sequence: CASSYVASNTGELFF. The chain combines TRBV6-5 with TRBJ2-2; no firm D call. The CDR3 contains 15 residues. V shed 2 bases and J shed 0 bases, with 7 bases lying between them. Germline-derived CDR1 and CDR2 are MNHEY and SVGAGI.

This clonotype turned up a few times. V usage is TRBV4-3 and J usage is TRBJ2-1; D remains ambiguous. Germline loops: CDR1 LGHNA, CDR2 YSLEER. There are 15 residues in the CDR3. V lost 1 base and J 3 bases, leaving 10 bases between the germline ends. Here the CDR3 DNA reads TGCGCCAGCAGCCAAGGTCAAGCTTACTACAATGAGCAGTTCTTC. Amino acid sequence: CASSQGQAYYNEQFF.

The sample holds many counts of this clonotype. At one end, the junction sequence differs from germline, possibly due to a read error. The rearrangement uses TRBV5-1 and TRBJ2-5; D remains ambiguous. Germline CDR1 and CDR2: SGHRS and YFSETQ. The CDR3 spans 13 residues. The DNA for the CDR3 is TGTGCCAGCAGTTTAGGTAGCCAGGAGACCCAGTACTTC. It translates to CASSLGSQETQYF.

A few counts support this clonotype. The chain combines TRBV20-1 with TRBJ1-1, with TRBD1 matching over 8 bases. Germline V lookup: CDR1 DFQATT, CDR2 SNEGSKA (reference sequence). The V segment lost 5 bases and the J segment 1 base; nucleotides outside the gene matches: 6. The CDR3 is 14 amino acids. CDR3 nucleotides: TGCAGTGCTGGAACGACAGGGGCGAACACTGAAGCTTTCTTT. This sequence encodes CSAGTTGANTEAFF.

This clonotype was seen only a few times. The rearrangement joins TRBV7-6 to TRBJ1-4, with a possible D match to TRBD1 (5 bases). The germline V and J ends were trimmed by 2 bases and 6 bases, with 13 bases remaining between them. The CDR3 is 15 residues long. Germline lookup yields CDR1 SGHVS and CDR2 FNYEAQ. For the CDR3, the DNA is TGTGCCAGCAGCTTATCCTCAGGGATTTATGAAAAACTGTTTTTT. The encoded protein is CASSLSSGIYEKLFF.

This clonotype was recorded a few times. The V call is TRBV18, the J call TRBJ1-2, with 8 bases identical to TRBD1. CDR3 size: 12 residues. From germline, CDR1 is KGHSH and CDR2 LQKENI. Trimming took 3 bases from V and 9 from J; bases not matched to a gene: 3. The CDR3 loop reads CASSPGQGSYTF. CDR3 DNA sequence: TGTGCCAGCTCACCTGGACAGGGTAGCTACACCTTC. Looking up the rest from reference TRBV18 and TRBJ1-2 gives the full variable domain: NAGVMQNPRHLVRRRGQEARLRCSPMKGHSHVYWYRQLPEEGLKFMVYLQKENIIDESGMPKERFSAEFPKEGPSILRIQQVVRGDSAAYFCASSPGQGSYTFGSGTRLTVV.

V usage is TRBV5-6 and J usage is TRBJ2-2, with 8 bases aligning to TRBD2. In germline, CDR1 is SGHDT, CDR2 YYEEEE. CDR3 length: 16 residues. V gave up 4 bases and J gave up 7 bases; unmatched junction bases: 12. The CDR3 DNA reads TGTGCCAGCAGCCATCTGAGCGGGGGTTTGAACGGGGAGCTGTTTTTT. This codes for CASSHLSGGLNGELFF.

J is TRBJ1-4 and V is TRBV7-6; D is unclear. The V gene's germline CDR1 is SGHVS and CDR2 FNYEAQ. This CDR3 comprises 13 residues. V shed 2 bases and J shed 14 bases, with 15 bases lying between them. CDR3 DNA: TGTGCCAGCAGCTTACACCCGGGCCAGGTGCTGTTTTTT. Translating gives CASSLHPGQVLFF.

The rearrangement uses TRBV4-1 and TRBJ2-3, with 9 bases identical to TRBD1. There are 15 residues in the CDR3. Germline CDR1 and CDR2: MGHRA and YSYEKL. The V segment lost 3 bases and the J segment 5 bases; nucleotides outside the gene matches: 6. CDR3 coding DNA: TGCGCCAGCAGCCACAGGACAGGGGAGATAGATACGCAGTATTTT. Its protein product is CASSHRTGEIDTQYF.

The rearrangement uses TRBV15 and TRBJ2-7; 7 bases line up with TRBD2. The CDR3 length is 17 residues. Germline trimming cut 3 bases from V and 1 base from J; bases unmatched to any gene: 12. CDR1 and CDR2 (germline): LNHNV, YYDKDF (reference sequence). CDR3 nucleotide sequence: TGTGCCACCAGCAGTCCTCCACTAGCGACTTTGTCCTACGAGCAGTACTTC. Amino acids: CATSSPPLATLSYEQYF.

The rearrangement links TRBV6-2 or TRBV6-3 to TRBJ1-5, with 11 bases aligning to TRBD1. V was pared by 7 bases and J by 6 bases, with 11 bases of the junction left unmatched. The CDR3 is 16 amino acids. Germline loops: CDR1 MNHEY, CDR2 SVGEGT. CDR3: CASTDGWTGGFQPQHF. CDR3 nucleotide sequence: TGTGCCAGCACCGACGGGTGGACAGGGGGCTTTCAGCCCCAGCATTTT.

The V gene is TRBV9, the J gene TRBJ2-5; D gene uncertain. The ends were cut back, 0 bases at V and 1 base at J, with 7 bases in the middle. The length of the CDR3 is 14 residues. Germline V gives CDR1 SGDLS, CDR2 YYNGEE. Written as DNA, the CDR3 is TGTGCCAGCAGCGTAGGACCAATCCAAGAGACCCAGTACTTC. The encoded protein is CASSVGPIQETQYF.

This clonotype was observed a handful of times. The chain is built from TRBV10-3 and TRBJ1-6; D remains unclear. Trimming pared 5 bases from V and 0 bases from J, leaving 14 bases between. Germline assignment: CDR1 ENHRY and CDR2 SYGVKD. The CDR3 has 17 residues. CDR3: CAISSRPASSYNSPLHF. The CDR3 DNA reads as TGTGCCATCAGTAGTCGGCCAGCGAGCTCCTATAATTCACCCCTCCACTTT.

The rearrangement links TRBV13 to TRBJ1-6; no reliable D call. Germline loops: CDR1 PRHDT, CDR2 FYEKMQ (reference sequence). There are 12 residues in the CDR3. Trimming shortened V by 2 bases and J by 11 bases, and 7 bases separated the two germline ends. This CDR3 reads CASSLIGAPLHF. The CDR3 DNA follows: TGTGCCAGCAGCTTAATCGGTGCACCCCTCCACTTT.

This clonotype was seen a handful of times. DNA for the CDR3: TGTGCCAGCAGTGAACAGACCCTGTGGGGCACAGATACGCAGTATTTT. Translated: CASSEQTLWGTDTQYF. V and J are TRBV2 and TRBJ2-3; D gene uncertain. V lost 2 bases and J lost 1, with 13 bases in between. Germline-derived CDR1 and CDR2 are SNHLY and FYNNEI. The CDR3 consists of 16 residues.